Below, 32 T cell receptor beta chains from the same sample are listed, as sequenced in a study of beta chain features in type 1 diabetes. Study-level results: Among all four CD4+ subsets, Type 1 diabetes patients had TCRB CDR3s that were moderately but significantly shorter.

These receptors lack a known antigen. Isolated RNA was reverse transcribed in full, so expressed TCRB transcripts were sequenced. This table comes from immunoSEQ multiplex PCR, and its TCRdb copy is limited to in-frame clones, with some not included. Among 130,000 to 150,000 clones listed, around 13% were seen once. The sequenced material came from central memory CD4+ T cells from blood. These receptors came from a man aged 18-30 years with type 1 diabetes.

This clone occurred a few times. CDR3 sequence reads: CASSASGTGMNYGYTF. CDR3 coding DNA: TGTGCCAGCAGTGCCTCCGGGACAGGGATGAACTATGGCTACACCTTC. The chain joins TRBV6-1 to TRBJ1-2; TRBD1 agrees at 9 bases. Trimming cost V 4 bases and J 2 bases; bases outside gene matches: 8. There are 16 residues in the CDR3. Germline lookup yields CDR1 MNHNS and CDR2 SASEGT.

This chain uses TRBV7-9 with TRBJ2-3; 12 bases fit TRBD1. The V gene end was trimmed by 5 bases and the J gene end by 5 bases; junction bases not matched to a gene: 5. This CDR3 has 15 amino acids. Per the germline V gene, CDR1 is SEHNR and CDR2 is FQNEAQ (reference sequence). CDR3 in DNA: TGTGCCAGCAGCCGAGGGACAGGGGGCATAGATACGCAGTATTTT. Encoded protein: CASSRGTGGIDTQYF.

This clone has a handful of counts. V gene TRBV18 combines with J gene TRBJ1-4; D is ambiguous. The V end was cut by 3 bases, the J end by 5 bases, with 13 bases between. The germline CDR1 and CDR2 sequences are KGHSH and LQKENI. This CDR3 contains 15 residues. CDR3 amino acids: CASSPLLGGNEKLFF. The CDR3 DNA reads as TGTGCCAGCTCACCCCTTCTCGGTGGGAATGAAAAACTGTTTTTT.

This clone was picked up a small number of times. This chain uses TRBV30 with TRBJ1-1, with D maybe TRBD1 (6 bases). The V end was cut by 1 base, the J end by 7 bases, with 13 bases between. This CDR3 comprises 13 residues. Germline CDR1 GTSNPN, CDR2 SVGIG (reference sequence). CDR3 sequence (DNA): TGTGCCTGGAGTGCAAATCAGGGGTTTGAAGCTTTCTTT. Residues: CAWSANQGFEAFF.

This clone was seen a handful of times. The V call is TRBV30, the J call TRBJ1-1, with D possibly matching TRBD1 (5 bases). Trimming shortened V by 5 bases and J by 1 base, and 14 bases separated the two germline ends. The length of the CDR3 is 14 residues. Germline-derived CDR1 and CDR2 are GTSNPN and SVGIG (reference sequence). The CDR3 reads CAWGSGTENTEAFF. As DNA, the CDR3 is TGTGCCTGGGGGTCCGGGACGGAGAACACTGAAGCTTTCTTT.

This sequence joins TRBV7-2 and TRBJ2-7, with 9 bases lining up with TRBD2. The CDR3 contains 14 residues. The junction had 2 bases not matched to a gene; V was cut back by 3 bases and J by 2 bases. The V gene's germline CDR1 is SGHTA and CDR2 FQGNSA. For the CDR3, the DNA is TGTGCCAGCAGCTTTAGCGGGGGACCCTACGAGCAGTACTTC. This translates into CASSFSGGPYEQYF.

The genes are TRBV5-1 and TRBJ2-1; 10 bases are shared with TRBD1. CDR1 and CDR2 from the germline V gene are SGHRS and YFSETQ. The J segment lost 7 bases and the V segment lost 0 bases, leaving 1 base of the junction unmatched. The CDR3 has 14 amino acids. The CDR3 region is CASSLGQGANEQFF. CDR3 DNA: TGCGCCAGCAGCTTGGGACAGGGGGCTAATGAGCAGTTCTTC.

This clone has only a few counts. CDR3 coding DNA: TGCGCCAGCACGACAGGGGGCACAGATACGCAGTATTTT. Translating gives CASTTGGTDTQYF. The chain recombines TRBV5-1 with TRBJ2-3; 8 bases are shared with TRBD1. Germline V lookup: CDR1 SGHRS, CDR2 YFSETQ. Trimming at V came to 6 bases and at J to 1 base, leaving 1 base not matched to a gene. The length of the CDR3 is 13 residues.

The chain has TRBV6-5 and TRBJ1-6, with TRBD1 matching 7 bases. Trimming removed 0 bases from V and 4 bases from J; junction bases left unmatched: 0. This CDR3 is 15 amino acids long. Germline V gives CDR1 MNHEY, CDR2 SVGAGI. The CDR3, as DNA: TGTGCCAGCAGTTACTCGACAGGGTATAATTCACCCCTCCACTTT. Translated, it gives CASSYSTGYNSPLHF.

This chain uses TRBV7-4 with TRBJ2-4, with TRBD1 identical over 10 bases. The CDR3 is 18 residues long. Germline V CDR1 and CDR2: SGHVT, SQSDAQ. With 5 bases clipped from V and 1 base from J, the junction kept 11 bases outside the gene matches. This CDR3 is CASSPRDRGLVAKNIQYF. The DNA for the CDR3 is TGTGCCAGCAGCCCCCGGGACAGGGGACTGGTGGCCAAAAACATTCAGTACTTC.

The chain has TRBV9 and TRBJ2-3; tentative D call: TRBD1 (6 bases). Trimming pared 3 bases from V and 5 bases from J, leaving 13 bases between. The germline CDR1 and CDR2 sequences are SGDLS and YYNGEE. The CDR3 loop spans 14 amino acids. DNA for the CDR3: TGTGCCAGCAGCGCAGGGGTAGCAGGAGATACGCAGTATTTT. It is translated as CASSAGVAGDTQYF.

The chain links TRBV4-1 to TRBJ2-5; D is undetermined. This CDR3 is built from 13 residues. The V gene's germline CDR1 is MGHRA and CDR2 YSYEKL. Trimming took 0 bases from V and 13 from J, leaving 15 bases between them. The CDR3 DNA sequence: TGCGCCAGCAGCCAAGATCGGTGGCTCGAAAGGTACTTC. Translated: CASSQDRWLERYF.

The chain couples TRBV30 to TRBJ2-5; D unclear. Germline lookup yields CDR1 GTSNPN and CDR2 SVGIG (reference sequence). The CDR3 has 12 amino acids. The V and J ends lost 4 bases and 1 base respectively, with 7 bases between them. CDR3 region: CAWNEFQETQYF. CDR3 in DNA: TGTGCCTGGAACGAGTTCCAAGAGACCCAGTACTTC. The complete variable domain, with remaining parts taken from reference TRBV30 and TRBJ2-5, reads SQTIHQWPATLVQPVGSPLSLECTVEGTSNPNLYWYRQAAGRGLQLLFYSVGIGQISSEVPQNLSASRPQDRQFILSSKKLLLSDSGFYLCAWNEFQETQYFGPGTRLLVL.

The chain links TRBV28 to TRBJ1-5; D is unresolved. The V and J ends lost 1 base and 6 bases respectively, with 13 bases between them. The germline V gene encodes CDR1 MDHEN and CDR2 SYDVKM. The CDR3 has 15 amino acids. This chain's CDR3 is CASSLYHGSSQPQHF. The CDR3 DNA is TGTGCCAGCAGTTTATACCACGGATCAAGTCAGCCCCAGCATTTT.

This clone was detected only once. The chain recombines TRBV6-5 with TRBJ2-1; 11 nucleotides match TRBD2. The germline V gene has CDR1 MNHEY and CDR2 SVGAGI. The CDR3 consists of 16 residues. Losses at the gene ends were 0 bases for V and 9 bases for J; bases not matched to a gene: 7. The CDR3 sequence is CASSYSTSGALAEQFF. The CDR3 DNA is TGTGCCAGCAGTTACTCGACTAGCGGGGCCTTGGCTGAGCAGTTCTTC.

In its sample, this clone was seen a few times. The chain joins TRBV25-1 to TRBJ1-2; D not resolved. CDR1 is MGHDK, CDR2 SYGVNS, per germline. The CDR3 length is 13 residues. Deletions cut 6 bases from V and 3 bases from J, with 11 bases between. In DNA, the CDR3 is TGTGCCAGCAGAGAGCAGGAAGACTATGGCTACACCTTC. This encodes CASREQEDYGYTF.

V gene TRBV5-6 combines with J gene TRBJ1-5; the match to TRBD1 covers 7 bases. CDR3 length: 12 residues. The germline gives CDR1 SGHDT, CDR2 YYEEEE. V shed 4 bases and J 7 bases; nucleotides not matched to a gene: 2. The CDR3 coding sequence is TGTGCCAGCAGCGACAGGGAGCAGCCCCAGCATTTT. Protein: CASSDREQPQHF. The whole variable domain, filled in from reference TRBV5-6 and TRBJ1-5, reads DAGVTQSPTHLIKTRGQQVTLRCSPKSGHDTVSWYQQALGQGPQFIFQYYEEEERQRGNFPDRFSGHQFPNYSSELNVNALLLGDSALYLCASSDREQPQHFGDGTRLSIL.

This sequence joins TRBV14 and TRBJ1-2; 10 nucleotides agree with TRBD1. The germline V gene has CDR1 SGHDN and CDR2 FVKESK. CDR3 size: 14 residues. J lost 4 bases, V lost 3 bases, and 2 bases had no gene match. The CDR3 DNA is TGTGCCAGCAGCCAGTGGACAGGGGGCTATGGCTACACCTTC. It codes for CASSQWTGGYGYTF.

This clone was seen more than once but under ten times. The chain is built from TRBV7-8 and TRBJ2-7; TRBD1 agrees at 10 bases. The CDR3 length is 16 residues. With V trimmed by 0 bases and J by 7 bases, 9 bases remained unmatched. The V gene's germline CDR1 is SGHVS and CDR2 FQNEAQ. This CDR3 reads CASSLAPGTGAKEQYF. The DNA of the CDR3 is TGTGCCAGCAGCTTAGCTCCCGGGACAGGGGCAAAAGAGCAGTACTTC.

This clone was found a few times. The rearrangement joins TRBV20-1 to TRBJ2-7, with D perhaps being TRBD1 or TRBD2 (5 bases each). V was clipped by 4 bases and J by 4 bases, with 8 bases between them. The CDR3 loop spans 11 amino acids. In germline, CDR1 is DFQATT, CDR2 SNEGSKA (reference sequence). CDR3: CSAIWGYEQYF. As DNA, the CDR3 is TGCAGTGCTATATGGGGGTACGAGCAGTACTTC.

The chain combines TRBV29-1 with TRBJ2-5; no firm D call. This CDR3 spans 12 amino acids. Trimming left V 5 bases short and J 1 base short, with 8 bases between. Germline assignment: CDR1 SQVTM and CDR2 ANQGSEA. DNA for the CDR3: TGCAGCGTTAGGGCGGCCCAAGAGACCCAGTACTTC. Residues: CSVRAAQETQYF.

V usage is TRBV5-4 and J usage is TRBJ2-7; D possibly corresponds to TRBD1 (6 bases). V was cut by 4 bases and J by 7 bases, with 18 bases left in between. The CDR3 is 14 amino acids. In germline, CDR1 is SGHNT, CDR2 YYREEE (reference sequence). As DNA, the CDR3 is TGTGCCAGCAGCGTGGACAGCCCCGAGAGGGAGCAGTACTTC. Amino acids: CASSVDSPEREQYF.

This clone was seen repeatedly, ten times or more. This chain connects TRBV30 to TRBJ1-3; maybe TRBD1 (5 bases). V was cut by 3 bases and J by 3 bases, with 9 bases left in between. Looked up from germline, CDR1 is GTSNPN and CDR2 is SVGIG (reference sequence). The CDR3 has 13 amino acids. The CDR3 protein is CAWSPGHGNTIYF. The CDR3 DNA reads TGTGCCTGGAGCCCGGGGCATGGAAACACCATATATTTT.

V is TRBV2 and J is TRBJ2-2, with TRBD1 identical over 8 bases. The trim removed 6 bases at V and 3 bases at J, leaving 9 bases unmatched. Germline CDR1 SNHLY, CDR2 FYNNEI. There are 16 residues in the CDR3. CDR3 in amino acids: CASSPDRGVDTGELFF. DNA for the CDR3: TGTGCCAGCAGCCCCGACAGGGGTGTGGACACCGGGGAGCTGTTTTTT.

This clone was detected only a few times. CDR3 amino acids: CASSLGTGDAQYF. The CDR3 coding sequence is TGTGCCAGCAGCCTCGGGACAGGGGACGCCCAGTACTTC. The V and J genes are TRBV9 and TRBJ2-5; 10 nucleotides line up with TRBD1. Per germline, CDR1 SGDLS and CDR2 YYNGEE. The CDR3 extends over 13 amino acids. Trimming removed 4 bases from V and 9 bases from J; junction bases left unmatched: 6.

The rearrangement links TRBV5-1 to TRBJ1-4; D is ambiguous. V lost 4 bases, J lost 6 bases, and 10 bases lay in between. The CDR3 covers 13 residues. Germline loops: CDR1 SGHRS, CDR2 YFSETQ. The DNA for the CDR3 is TGCGCCAGCAGCAGGGTGACGGATGAAAAACTGTTTTTT. It specifies CASSRVTDEKLFF.

This clone was seen a handful of times. This chain connects TRBV29-1 to TRBJ1-2, with D possibly matching TRBD1 (5 bases). Trimming pared 0 bases from V and 8 bases from J, leaving 7 bases between. The CDR3 has 11 residues. Germline CDR1 and CDR2: SQVTM and ANQGSEA. CDR3 amino acids: CSVEDWDGYTF. CDR3 bases: TGCAGCGTTGAAGACTGGGACGGCTACACCTTC.

The chain uses TRBV25-1 and TRBJ2-7, with TRBD1 matching 8 bases. The length of the CDR3 is 15 residues. Per the germline V gene, CDR1 is MGHDK and CDR2 is SYGVNS. The ends lost 5 bases at V and 3 bases at J; junction bases unmatched: 9. The CDR3 region is CASSPPTGAGYEQYF. The CDR3 DNA reads TGTGCCAGCAGTCCGCCGACAGGGGCGGGCTACGAGCAGTACTTC.

V is TRBV25-1 and J is TRBJ2-7; TRBD1 matches at 8 bases. J was trimmed by 3 bases and V by 5 bases; bases with no gene match: 3. The CDR3 covers 13 residues. Germline CDR1 is MGHDK and CDR2 is SYGVNS. The CDR3 here is CASSRTGNYEQYF. The CDR3 region has the DNA TGTGCCAGCAGTAGGACAGGGAACTACGAGCAGTACTTC.

The V call is TRBV18, the J call TRBJ1-2; a possible D gene is TRBD1 (6 bases). V lost 3 bases, J lost 3 bases, and 14 bases lay in between. Germline-derived CDR1 and CDR2 are KGHSH and LQKENI. CDR3 length: 15 amino acids. The CDR3 DNA is TGTGCCAGCTCACCTCAGGGGCAGGGTGACTATGGCTACACCTTC. It yields the protein CASSPQGQGDYGYTF.

V gene TRBV27 combines with J gene TRBJ2-6; no clear D. The V gene lost 5 bases and the J gene lost 0 bases, with 11 bases spanning the gap. The CDR3 has 16 amino acids. The germline V gene has CDR1 MNHEY and CDR2 SMNVEV (reference sequence). CDR3 coding DNA: TGTGCCAGCAGTGCTCGACCGAGCTCTGGGGCCAACGTCCTGACTTTC. Translated, it gives CASSARPSSGANVLTF.

This clone was detected a few times. This chain connects TRBV28 to TRBJ2-7; TRBD1 matches 9 bases. CDR3 length equals 13 residues. Germline loops: CDR1 MDHEN, CDR2 SYDVKM. The junction had 8 bases not matched to a gene; V was cut back by 9 bases and J by 5 bases. The DNA of the CDR3 is TGTGCCAGTCGACGACGGGACAGGGACGAGCAGTACTTC. Translation gives CASRRRDRDEQYF. Variable domain in full (rest from reference TRBV28 and TRBJ2-7): DVKVTQSSRYLVKRTGEKVFLECVQDMDHENMFWYRQDPGLGLRLIYFSYDVKMKEKGDIPEGYSVSREKKERFSLILESASTNQTSMYLCASRRRDRDEQYFGPGTRLTVT.